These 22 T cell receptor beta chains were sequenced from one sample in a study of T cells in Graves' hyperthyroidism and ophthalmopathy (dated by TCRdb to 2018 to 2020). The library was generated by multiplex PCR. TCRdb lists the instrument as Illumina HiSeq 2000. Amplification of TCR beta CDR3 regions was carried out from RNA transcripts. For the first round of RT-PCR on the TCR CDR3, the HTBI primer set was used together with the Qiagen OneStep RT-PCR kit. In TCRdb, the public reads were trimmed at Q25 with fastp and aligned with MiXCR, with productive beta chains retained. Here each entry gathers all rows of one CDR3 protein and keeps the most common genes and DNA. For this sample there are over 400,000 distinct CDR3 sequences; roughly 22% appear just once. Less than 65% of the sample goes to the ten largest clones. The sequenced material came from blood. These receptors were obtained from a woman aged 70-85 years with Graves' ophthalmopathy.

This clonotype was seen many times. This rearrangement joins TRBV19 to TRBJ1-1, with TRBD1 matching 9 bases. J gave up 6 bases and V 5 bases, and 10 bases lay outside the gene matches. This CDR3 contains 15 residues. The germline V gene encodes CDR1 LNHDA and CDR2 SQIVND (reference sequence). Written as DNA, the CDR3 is TGTGCCAGTAGTCCGAAGGGACAGGGAGGCGCTGAAGCTTTCTTT. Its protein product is CASSPKGQGGAEAFF.

The CDR3 DNA is TGTGCCATCACTGACGACAGGGTAAACACTGAAGCTTTCTTT. Amino acid sequence: CAITDDRVNTEAFF. V and J are TRBV10-3 and TRBJ1-1; 7 bases fit TRBD1. With V trimmed by 7 bases and J by 2 bases, 7 bases remained unmatched. CDR1 ENHRY and CDR2 SYGVKD come from the germline V gene. This CDR3 contains 14 residues.

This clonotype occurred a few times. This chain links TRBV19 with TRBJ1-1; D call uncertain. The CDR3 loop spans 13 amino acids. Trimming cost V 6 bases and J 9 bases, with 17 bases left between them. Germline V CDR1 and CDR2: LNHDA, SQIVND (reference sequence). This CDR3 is CASRSSDARQAFF. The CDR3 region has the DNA TGTGCCAGTAGATCCTCGGACGCGAGGCAAGCTTTCTTT.

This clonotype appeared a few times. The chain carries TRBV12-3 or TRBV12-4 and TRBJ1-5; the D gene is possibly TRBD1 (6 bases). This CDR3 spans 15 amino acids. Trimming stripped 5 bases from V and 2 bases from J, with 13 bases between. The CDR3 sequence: CASSPRQAGNQPQHF. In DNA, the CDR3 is TGTGCCAGCAGTCCTAGACAGGCTGGCAATCAGCCCCAGCATTTT.

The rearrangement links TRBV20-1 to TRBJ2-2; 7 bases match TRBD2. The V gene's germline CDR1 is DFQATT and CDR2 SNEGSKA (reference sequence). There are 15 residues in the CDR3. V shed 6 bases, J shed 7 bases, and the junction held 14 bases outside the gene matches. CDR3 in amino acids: CSARSGRAGSGELFF. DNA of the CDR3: TGCAGTGCAAGAAGTGGGAGGGCCGGGAGCGGGGAGCTGTTTTTT.

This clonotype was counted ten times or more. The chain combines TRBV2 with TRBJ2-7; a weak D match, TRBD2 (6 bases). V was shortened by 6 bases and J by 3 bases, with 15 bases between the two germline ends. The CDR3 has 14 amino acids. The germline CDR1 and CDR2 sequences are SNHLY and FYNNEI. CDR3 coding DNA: TGTGCCAGCAGAAGAGGGACTGCACGCTACGAGCAGTACTTC. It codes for CASRRGTARYEQYF.

The CDR3 region has the DNA TGTGCCAGCAGCCAAGTATGGGGAACAGATACGCAGTATTTT. It encodes CASSQVWGTDTQYF. The chain has TRBV14 and TRBJ2-3; D is uncertain. The CDR3 totals 14 residues. Trimming stripped 1 base from V and 3 bases from J, with 8 bases between. In germline, CDR1 is SGHDN, CDR2 FVKESK.

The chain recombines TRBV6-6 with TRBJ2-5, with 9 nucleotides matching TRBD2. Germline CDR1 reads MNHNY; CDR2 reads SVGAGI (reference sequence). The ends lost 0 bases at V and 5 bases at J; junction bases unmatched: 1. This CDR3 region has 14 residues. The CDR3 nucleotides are TGTGCCAGCAGTTACTCGCTAGCGGGGGAGACCCAGTACTTC. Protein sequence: CASSYSLAGETQYF.

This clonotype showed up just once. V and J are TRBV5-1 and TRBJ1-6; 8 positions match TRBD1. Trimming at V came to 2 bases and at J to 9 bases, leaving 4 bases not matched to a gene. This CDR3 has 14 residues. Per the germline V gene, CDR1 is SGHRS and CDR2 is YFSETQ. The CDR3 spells CASSLQGGLSPLHF. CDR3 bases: TGCGCCAGCAGCTTACAGGGGGGCCTTTCACCCCTCCACTTT.

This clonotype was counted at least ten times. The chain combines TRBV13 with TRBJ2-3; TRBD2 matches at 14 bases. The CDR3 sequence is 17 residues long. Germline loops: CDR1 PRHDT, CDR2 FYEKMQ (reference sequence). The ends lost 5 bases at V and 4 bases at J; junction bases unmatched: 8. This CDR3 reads CASSILGTSGSADTQYF. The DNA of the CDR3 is TGTGCCAGCAGCATCCTAGGGACTAGCGGGAGTGCAGATACGCAGTATTTT.

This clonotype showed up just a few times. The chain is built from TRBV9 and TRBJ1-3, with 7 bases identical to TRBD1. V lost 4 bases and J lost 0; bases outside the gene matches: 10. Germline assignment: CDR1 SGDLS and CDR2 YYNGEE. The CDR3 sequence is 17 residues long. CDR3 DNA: TGTGCCAGCAGCATCCGGGACAGAACGTTCTCTGGAAACACCATATATTTT. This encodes CASSIRDRTFSGNTIYF.

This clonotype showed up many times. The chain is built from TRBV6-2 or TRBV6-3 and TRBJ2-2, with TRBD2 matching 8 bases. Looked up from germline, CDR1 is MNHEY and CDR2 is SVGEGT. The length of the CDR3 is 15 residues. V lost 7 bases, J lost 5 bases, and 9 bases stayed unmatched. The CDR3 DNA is TGTGCCAGCAAAACCAGCGGGGGAGGGACCGGGGAGCTGTTTTTT. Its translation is CASKTSGGGTGELFF.

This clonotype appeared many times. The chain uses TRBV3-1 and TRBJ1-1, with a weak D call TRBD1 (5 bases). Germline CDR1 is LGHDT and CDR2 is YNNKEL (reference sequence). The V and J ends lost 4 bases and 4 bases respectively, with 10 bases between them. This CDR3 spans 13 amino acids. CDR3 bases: TGTGCCAGCAGCCCCCGCAGGGCCACTGAAGCTTTCTTT. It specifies CASSPRRATEAFF.

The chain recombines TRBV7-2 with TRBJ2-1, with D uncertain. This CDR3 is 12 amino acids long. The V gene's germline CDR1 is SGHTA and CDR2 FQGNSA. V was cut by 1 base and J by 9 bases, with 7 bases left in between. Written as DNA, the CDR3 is TGTGCCAGCAGCTTAGTGGAGTTTGAGCAGTTCTTC. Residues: CASSLVEFEQFF.

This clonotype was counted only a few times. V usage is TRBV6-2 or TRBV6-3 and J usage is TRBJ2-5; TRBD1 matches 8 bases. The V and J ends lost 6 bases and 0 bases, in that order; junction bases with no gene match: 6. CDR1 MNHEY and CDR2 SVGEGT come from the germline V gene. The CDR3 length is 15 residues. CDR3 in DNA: TGTGCCAGCAGGGGACGACAGGGGTACCAAGAGACCCAGTACTTC. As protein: CASRGRQGYQETQYF.

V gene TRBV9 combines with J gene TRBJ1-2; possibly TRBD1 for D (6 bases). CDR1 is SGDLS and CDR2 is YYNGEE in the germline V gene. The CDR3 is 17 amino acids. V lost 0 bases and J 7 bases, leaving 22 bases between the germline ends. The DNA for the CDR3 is TGTGCCAGCAGCGTAGAGATGGGGGGCGTCGATCAAGGTGGCTACACCTTC. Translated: CASSVEMGGVDQGGYTF. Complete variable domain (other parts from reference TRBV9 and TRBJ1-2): DSGVTQTPKHLITATGQRVTLRCSPRSGDLSVYWYQQSLDQGLQFLIQYYNGEERAKGNILERFSAQQFPDLHSELNLSSLELGDSALYFCASSVEMGGVDQGGYTFGSGTRLTVV.

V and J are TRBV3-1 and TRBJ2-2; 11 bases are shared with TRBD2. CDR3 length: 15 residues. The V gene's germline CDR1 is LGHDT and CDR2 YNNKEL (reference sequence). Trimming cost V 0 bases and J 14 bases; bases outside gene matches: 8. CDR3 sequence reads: CASSQDGTSGRGLFF. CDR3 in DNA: TGTGCCAGCAGCCAAGATGGTACTAGCGGGAGAGGTCTGTTTTTT.

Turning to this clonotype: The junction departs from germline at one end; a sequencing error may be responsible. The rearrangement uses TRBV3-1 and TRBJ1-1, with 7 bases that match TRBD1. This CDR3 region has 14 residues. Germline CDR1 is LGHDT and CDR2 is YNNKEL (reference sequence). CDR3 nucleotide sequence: TGTGCCAGCAGCCACGCGACAGGGAACGCTGAAGCTTTCTTT. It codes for CASSHATGNAEAFF.

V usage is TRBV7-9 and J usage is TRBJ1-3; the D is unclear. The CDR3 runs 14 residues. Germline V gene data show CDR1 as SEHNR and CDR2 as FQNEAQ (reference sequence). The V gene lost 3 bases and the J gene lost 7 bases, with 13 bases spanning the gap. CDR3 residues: CASSFGQNLNTIYF. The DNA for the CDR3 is TGTGCCAGCAGCTTCGGGCAGAATTTGAACACCATATATTTT.

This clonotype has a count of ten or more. The CDR3 coding sequence is TGTGCCAGCAGTTTATTGGGCGGCCAGACCGGGGAGCTGTTTTTT. It encodes CASSLLGGQTGELFF. The chain links TRBV28 to TRBJ2-2; no clear D. The CDR3 has 15 amino acids. V lost 1 base and J lost 5, with 11 bases in between. Germline values: CDR1 MDHEN, CDR2 SYDVKM.

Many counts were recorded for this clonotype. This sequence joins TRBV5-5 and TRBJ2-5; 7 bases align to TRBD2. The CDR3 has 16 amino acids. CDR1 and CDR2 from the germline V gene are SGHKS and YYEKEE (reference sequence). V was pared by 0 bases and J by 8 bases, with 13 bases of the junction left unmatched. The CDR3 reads CASSLGRELIRETQYF. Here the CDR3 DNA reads TGTGCCAGCAGCTTGGGGCGGGAGCTCATCCGAGAAACCCAGTACTTC.

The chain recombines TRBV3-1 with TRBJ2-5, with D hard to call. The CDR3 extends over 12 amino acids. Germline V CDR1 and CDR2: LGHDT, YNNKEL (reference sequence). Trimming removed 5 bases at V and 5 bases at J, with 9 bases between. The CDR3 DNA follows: TGTGCCAGCAGCATCCTGGGGGAGACCCAGTACTTC. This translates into CASSILGETQYF.